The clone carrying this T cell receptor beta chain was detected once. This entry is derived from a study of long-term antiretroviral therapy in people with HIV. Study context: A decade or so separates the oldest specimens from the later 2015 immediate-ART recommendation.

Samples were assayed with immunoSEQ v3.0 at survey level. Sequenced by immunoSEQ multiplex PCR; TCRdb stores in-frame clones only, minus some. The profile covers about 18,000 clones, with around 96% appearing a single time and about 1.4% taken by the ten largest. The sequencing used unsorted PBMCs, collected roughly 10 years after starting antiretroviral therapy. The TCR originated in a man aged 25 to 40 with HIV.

The CDR3 coding sequence is TGTGCCAGCTCAGGGCAAAACGGGGAAGAGACCCAGTACTTC. Its protein is CASSGQNGEETQYF. The chain has TRBV18 and TRBJ2-5, with a possible D match to TRBD2 (5 bases). Trimming shortened V by 5 bases and J by 3 bases, and 13 bases separated the two germline ends. The CDR3 is 14 amino acids. CDR1 and CDR2 (germline): KGHSH, LQKENI. Together with reference TRBV18 and TRBJ2-5, the CDR3 gives the full variable domain: NAGVMQNPRHLVRRRGQEARLRCSPMKGHSHVYWYRQLPEEGLKFMVYLQKENIIDESGMPKERFSAEFPKEGPSILRIQQVVRGDSAAYFCASSGQNGEETQYFGPGTRLLVL.